The 5 T cell receptor beta chains reported below all come from one sample, sequenced in a study of OX40 agonist ivuxolimab in advanced cancers. Generated by immunoSEQ multiplex PCR, the TCRdb table keeps only in-frame clones and is missing some. The sample yields about 27,000 clones, around 75% seen once. Sequenced here: CD4+ or CD8+ T cells sorted from blood, sampled in a trial of the OX40 agonist ivuxolimab. The receptors here all came from an adult with an advanced solid tumor such as melanoma, head and neck, liver or kidney cancer.

The rearrangement joins TRBV5-1 to TRBJ2-1; D remains ambiguous. CDR3 size: 15 residues. The ends were cut back, 1 base at V and 1 base at J, with 9 bases in the middle. Germline CDR1 SGHRS, CDR2 YFSETQ. The CDR3 DNA is TGCGCCAGCAGCTTGCAACAAATATCCTACAATGAGCAGTTCTTC. This sequence encodes CASSLQQISYNEQFF. Based on the CDR3 plus reference TRBV5-1 and TRBJ2-1, the full variable domain is KAGVTQTPRYLIKTRGQQVTLSCSPISGHRSVSWYQQTPGQGLQFLFEYFSETQRNKGNFPGRFSGRQFSNSRSEMNVSTLELGDSALYLCASSLQQISYNEQFFGPGTRLTVL.

This clone has a handful of counts. This chain links TRBV25-1 with TRBJ1-1, with TRBD1 as a possible D gene (5 bases). The CDR3 covers 14 residues. V lost 4 bases, J lost 6 bases, and 15 bases lay in between. CDR1 is MGHDK and CDR2 is SYGVNS in the germline V gene. CDR3: CASSGDLEISEAFF. CDR3 coding DNA: TGTGCCAGCAGTGGGGACCTAGAAATTTCTGAAGCTTTCTTT.

V is TRBV27 and J is TRBJ2-6, with D possibly called TRBD1 or TRBD2 (5 bases each). The germline V gene encodes CDR1 MNHEY and CDR2 SMNVEV (reference sequence). This CDR3 spans 15 amino acids. The V end lost 5 bases, the J end lost 12 bases, and 20 bases lay between the germline ends. The CDR3 DNA is TGTGCCAGCAGTACACGCACGGGGCCGTGGGTCGTCCTGACTTTC. It is translated as CASSTRTGPWVVLTF.

The chain employs TRBV18 and TRBJ2-5; 8 nucleotides line up with TRBD1. Germline values: CDR1 KGHSH, CDR2 LQKENI. This CDR3 has 15 amino acids. V trimming: 6 bases; J trimming: 4 bases; junction bases outside the gene matches: 10. This chain's CDR3 is CASSPGQGRRETQYF. DNA of the CDR3: TGTGCCAGCTCTCCCGGACAGGGTCGGCGAGAGACCCAGTACTTC.

This clone appeared once. The rearrangement joins TRBV7-3 to TRBJ2-3; D call uncertain. Deletions cut 2 bases from V and 7 bases from J, with 7 bases between. CDR3 size: 12 residues. Germline CDR1 reads SGHTA; CDR2 reads FQGTGA. CDR3 region: CASSLGPNTQYF. For the CDR3, the DNA is TGTGCCAGCAGCTTAGGGCCAAATACGCAGTATTTT.